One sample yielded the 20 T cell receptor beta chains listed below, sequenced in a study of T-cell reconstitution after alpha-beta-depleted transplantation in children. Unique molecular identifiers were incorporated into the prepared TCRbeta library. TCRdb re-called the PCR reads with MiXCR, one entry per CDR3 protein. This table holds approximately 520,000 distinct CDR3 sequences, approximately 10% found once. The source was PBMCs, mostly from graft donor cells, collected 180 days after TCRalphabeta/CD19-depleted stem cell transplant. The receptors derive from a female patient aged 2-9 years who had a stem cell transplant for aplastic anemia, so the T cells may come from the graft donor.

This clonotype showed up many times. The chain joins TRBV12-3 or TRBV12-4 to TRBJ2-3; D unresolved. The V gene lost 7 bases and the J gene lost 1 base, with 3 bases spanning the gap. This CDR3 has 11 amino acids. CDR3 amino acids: CASMRTDTQYF. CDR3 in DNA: TGTGCCAGCATGCGCACAGATACGCAGTATTTT.

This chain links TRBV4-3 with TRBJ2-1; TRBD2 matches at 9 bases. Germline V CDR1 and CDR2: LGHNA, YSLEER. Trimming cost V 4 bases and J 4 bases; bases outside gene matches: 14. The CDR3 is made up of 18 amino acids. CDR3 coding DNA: TGCGCCAGCAGCCCCGGCCCCCTTAGCGGGAGAGATTACAATGAGCAGTTCTTC. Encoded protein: CASSPGPLSGRDYNEQFF.

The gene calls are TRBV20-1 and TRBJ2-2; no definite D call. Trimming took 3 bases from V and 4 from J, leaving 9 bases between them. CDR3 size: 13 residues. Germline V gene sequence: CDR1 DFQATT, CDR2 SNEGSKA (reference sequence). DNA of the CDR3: TGCAGTGCTAGTAGGCCTCTCACCGGGGAGCTGTTTTTT. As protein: CSASRPLTGELFF.

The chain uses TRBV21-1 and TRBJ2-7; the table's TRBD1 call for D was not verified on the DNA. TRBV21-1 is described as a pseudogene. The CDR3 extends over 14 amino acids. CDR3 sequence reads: CASSKAPTGGEQYV. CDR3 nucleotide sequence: TGTGCCAGCAGCAAAGCGCCGACAGGGGGCGAGCAGTACGTC.

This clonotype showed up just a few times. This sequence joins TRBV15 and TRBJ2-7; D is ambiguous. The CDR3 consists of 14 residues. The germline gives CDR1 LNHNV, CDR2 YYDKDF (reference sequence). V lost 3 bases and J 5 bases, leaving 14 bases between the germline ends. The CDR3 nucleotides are TGTGCCACCAGCAGGAGACTGTCAACGAACGAGCAGTACTTC. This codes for CATSRRLSTNEQYF.

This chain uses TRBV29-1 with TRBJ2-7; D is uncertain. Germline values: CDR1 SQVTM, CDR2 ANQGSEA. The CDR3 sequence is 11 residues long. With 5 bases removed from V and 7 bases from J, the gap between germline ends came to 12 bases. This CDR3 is CSVYGVNEQYF. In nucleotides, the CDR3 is TGCAGCGTTTATGGGGTGAATGAGCAGTACTTC.

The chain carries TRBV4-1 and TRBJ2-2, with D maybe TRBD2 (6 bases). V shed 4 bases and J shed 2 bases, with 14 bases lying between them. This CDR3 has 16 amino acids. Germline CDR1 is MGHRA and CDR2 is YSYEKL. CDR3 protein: CASSRLWDFNTGELFF. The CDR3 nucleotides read TGCGCCAGCAGCCGGCTATGGGACTTTAACACCGGGGAGCTGTTTTTT.

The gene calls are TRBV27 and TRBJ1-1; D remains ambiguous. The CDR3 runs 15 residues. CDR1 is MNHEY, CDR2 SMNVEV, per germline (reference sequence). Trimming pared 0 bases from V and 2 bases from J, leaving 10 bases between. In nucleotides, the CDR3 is TGTGCCAGCAGTTTATCGATCGTTCCCAACACTGAAGCTTTCTTT. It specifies CASSLSIVPNTEAFF.

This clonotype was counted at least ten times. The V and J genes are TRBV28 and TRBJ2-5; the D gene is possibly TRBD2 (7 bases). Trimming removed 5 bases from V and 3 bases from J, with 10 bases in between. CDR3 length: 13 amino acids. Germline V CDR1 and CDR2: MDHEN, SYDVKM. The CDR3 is CASSQGREETQYF. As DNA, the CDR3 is TGTGCCAGCAGTCAGGGGAGGGAAGAGACCCAGTACTTC. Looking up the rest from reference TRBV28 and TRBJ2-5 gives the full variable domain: DVKVTQSSRYLVKRTGEKVFLECVQDMDHENMFWYRQDPGLGLRLIYFSYDVKMKEKGDIPEGYSVSREKKERFSLILESASTNQTSMYLCASSQGREETQYFGPGTRLLVL.

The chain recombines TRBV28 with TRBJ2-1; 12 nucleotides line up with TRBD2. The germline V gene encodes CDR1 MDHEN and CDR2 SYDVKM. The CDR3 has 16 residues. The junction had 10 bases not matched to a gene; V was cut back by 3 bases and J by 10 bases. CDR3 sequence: CASSFASGRAHGEQFF. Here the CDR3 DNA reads TGTGCCAGCAGTTTCGCTAGCGGGAGGGCCCACGGGGAGCAGTTCTTC.

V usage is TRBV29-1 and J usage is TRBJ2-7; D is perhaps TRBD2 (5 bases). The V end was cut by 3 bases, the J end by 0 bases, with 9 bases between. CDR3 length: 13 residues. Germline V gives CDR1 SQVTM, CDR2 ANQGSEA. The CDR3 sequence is CSVERVGSYEQYF. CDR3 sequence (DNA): TGCAGCGTTGAGAGGGTCGGCTCCTACGAGCAGTACTTC.

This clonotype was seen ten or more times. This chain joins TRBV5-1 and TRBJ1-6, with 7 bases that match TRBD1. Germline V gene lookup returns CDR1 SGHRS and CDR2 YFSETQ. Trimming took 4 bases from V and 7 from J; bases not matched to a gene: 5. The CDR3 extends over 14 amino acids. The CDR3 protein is CASSRDSWNSPLHF. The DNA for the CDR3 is TGCGCCAGCAGCAGGGACAGTTGGAATTCACCCCTCCACTTT.

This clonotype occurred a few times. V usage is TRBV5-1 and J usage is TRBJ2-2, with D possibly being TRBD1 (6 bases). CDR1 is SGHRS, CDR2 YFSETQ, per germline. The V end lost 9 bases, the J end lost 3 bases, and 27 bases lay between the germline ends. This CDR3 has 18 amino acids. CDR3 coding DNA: TGCGCCACAACACCAGGGGATCAATCATACGCGGACACCGGGGAGCTGTTTTTT. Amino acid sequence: CATTPGDQSYADTGELFF.

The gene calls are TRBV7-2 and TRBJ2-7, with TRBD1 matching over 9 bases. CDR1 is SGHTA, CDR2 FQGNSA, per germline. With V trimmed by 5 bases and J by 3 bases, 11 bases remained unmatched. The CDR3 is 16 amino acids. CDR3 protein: CASSLGRDRVYYEQYF. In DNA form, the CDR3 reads TGTGCCAGCAGCCTCGGACGGGACAGGGTGTACTACGAGCAGTACTTC.

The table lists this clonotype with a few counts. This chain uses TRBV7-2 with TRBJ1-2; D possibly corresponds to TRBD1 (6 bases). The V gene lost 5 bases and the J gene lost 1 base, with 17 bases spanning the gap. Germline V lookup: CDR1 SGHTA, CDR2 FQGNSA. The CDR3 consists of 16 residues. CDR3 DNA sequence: TGTGCCAGCAGCGGAGGGGTGGGCAGGGGTAACTATGGCTACACCTTC. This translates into CASSGGVGRGNYGYTF.

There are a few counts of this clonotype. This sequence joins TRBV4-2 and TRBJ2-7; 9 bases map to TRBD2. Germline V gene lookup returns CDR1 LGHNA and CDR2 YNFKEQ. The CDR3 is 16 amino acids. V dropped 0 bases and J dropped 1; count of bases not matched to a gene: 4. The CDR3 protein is CASSQETSGSSYEQYF. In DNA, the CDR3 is TGTGCCAGCAGCCAAGAAACTAGCGGGTCGTCCTACGAGCAGTACTTC.

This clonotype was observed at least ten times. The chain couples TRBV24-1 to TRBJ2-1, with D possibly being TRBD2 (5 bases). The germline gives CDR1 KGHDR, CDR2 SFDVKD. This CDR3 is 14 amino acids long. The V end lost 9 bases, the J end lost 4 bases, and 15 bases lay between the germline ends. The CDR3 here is CATGSVGPYNEQFF. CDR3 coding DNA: TGTGCCACCGGGAGCGTCGGACCTTACAATGAGCAGTTCTTC.

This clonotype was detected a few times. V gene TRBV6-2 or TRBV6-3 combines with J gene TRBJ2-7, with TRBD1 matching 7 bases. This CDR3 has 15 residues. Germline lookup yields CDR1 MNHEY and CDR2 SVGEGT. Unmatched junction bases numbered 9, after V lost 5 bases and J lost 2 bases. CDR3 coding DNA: TGTGCCAGCAGTACGACAGGGAAAGGGGCCTACGAGCAGTACGTC. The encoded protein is CASSTTGKGAYEQYV.

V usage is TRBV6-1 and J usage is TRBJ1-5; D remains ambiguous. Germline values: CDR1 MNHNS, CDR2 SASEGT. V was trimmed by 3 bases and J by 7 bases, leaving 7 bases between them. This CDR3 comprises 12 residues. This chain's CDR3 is CASSDLRQPQHF. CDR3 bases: TGTGCCAGCAGTGACCTAAGACAGCCCCAGCATTTT.

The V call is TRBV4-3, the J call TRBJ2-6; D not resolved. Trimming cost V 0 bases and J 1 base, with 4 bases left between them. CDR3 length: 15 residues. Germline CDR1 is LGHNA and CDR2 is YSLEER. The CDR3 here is CASSQETSGANVLTF. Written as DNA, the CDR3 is TGCGCCAGCAGCCAAGAAACATCTGGGGCCAACGTCCTGACTTTC.